This T cell receptor beta chain was recorded in a study of T cells of healthy individuals. TCRdb fed the 5' RACE reads into MiXCR, producing one record per CDR3 protein. The sample lists 63,000 or so distinct CDR3 sequences; 15% to 20% were seen once. This clonotype was seen many times. The CDR3 length is 11 residues. Trimming removed 6 bases from V and 8 bases from J, with 10 bases in between. CDR1 and CDR2 from the germline V gene are LGHDT and YNNKEL (reference sequence). The sequence derives from a human donor in good health. The chain is built from TRBV3-1 and TRBJ1-1, with D uncertain. CDR3 protein: CASSYLGEAFF. In nucleotides, the CDR3 is TGTGCCAGCAGTTACCTGGGAGAAGCTTTCTTT.